This T cell receptor (beta chain) is drawn from a study of cytomegalovirus exposure and HLA in healthy donors. The length of the CDR3 is 16 residues. V was clipped by 2 bases and J by 7 bases, with 21 bases between them. From germline, CDR1 is SGHDN and CDR2 FVKESK. The study ran its PCR with 60 Vbeta and 13 Jbeta primers. TCRdb's copy holds only in-frame clones and misses some; the assay was immunoSEQ multiplex PCR. This repertoire shows tens of thousands of clones, over 55% found once; its top ten account for roughly 6%. This receptor was identified in a woman in her 30s in good health and CMV-seronegative. The sample was PBMCs. V and J are TRBV14 and TRBJ2-7, with D possibly being TRBD2 (6 bases). CDR3 in DNA: TGTGCCAGCAGCCAACCCCGGGACCAGCGGGCTGGTGAGCAGTACTTC. Amino acid sequence: CASSQPRDQRAGEQYF.